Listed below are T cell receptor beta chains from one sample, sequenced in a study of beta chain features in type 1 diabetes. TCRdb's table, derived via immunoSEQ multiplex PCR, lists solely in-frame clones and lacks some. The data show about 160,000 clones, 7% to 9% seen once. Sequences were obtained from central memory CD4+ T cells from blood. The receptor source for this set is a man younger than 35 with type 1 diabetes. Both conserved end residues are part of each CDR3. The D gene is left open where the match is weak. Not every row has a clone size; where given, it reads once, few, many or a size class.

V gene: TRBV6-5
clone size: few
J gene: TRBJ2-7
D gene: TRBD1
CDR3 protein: CASSRSGTGAYEQYF
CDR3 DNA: TGTGCCAGCAGTAGGTCCGGGACAGGGGCCTACGAGCAGTACTTC

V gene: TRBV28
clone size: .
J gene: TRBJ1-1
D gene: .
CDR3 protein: CASSLRGPEAFF
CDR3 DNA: TGTGCCAGCAGTTTGAGAGGGCCTGAAGCTTTCTTT

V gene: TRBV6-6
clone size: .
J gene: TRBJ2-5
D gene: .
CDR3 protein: CASSSPSTAQETQYF
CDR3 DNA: TGTGCCAGCAGTTCGCCCTCGACAGCCCAAGAGACCCAGTACTTC

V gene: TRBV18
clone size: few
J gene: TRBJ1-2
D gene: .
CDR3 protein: CASSAGTIYGYTF
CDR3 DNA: TGTGCCAGCTCGGCCGGGACAATCTATGGCTACACCTTC

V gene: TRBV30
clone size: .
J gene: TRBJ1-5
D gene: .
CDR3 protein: CAWSLQAESENHF
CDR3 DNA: TGTGCCTGGAGTTTGCAAGCGGAATCCGAGAATCATTTT

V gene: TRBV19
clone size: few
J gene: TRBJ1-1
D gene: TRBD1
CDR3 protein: CASSVTTGTGKYTEAFF
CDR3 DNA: TGTGCCAGTAGTGTTACCACGGGGACAGGGAAGTACACTGAAGCTTTCTTT

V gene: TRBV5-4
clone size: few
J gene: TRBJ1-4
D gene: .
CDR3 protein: CASSFKTNEKLFF
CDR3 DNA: TGTGCCAGCAGCTTTAAGACAAATGAAAAACTGTTTTTT

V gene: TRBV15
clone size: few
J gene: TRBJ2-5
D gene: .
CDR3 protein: CATSRVDRKETQYF
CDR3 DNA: TGTGCCACCAGCAGAGTAGACAGAAAAGAGACCCAGTACTTC

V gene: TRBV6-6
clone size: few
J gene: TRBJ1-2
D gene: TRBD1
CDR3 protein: CAISSQGNGYTF
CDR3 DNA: TGTGCCATCAGCTCACAGGGGAATGGCTACACCTTC

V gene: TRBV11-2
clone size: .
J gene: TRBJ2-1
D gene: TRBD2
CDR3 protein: CASSETSGNYNEQFF
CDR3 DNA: TGTGCCAGCAGCGAAACTAGCGGGAATTACAATGAGCAGTTCTTC

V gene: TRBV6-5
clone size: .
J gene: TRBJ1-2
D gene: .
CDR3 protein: CASSPANYGYTF
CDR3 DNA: TGTGCCAGCAGTCCAGCGAACTATGGCTACACCTTC

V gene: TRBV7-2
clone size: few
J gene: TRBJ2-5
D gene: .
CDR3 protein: CASSLVPGQYQETQYF
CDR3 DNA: TGTGCCAGCAGCTTAGTGCCTGGACAGTACCAAGAGACCCAGTACTTC

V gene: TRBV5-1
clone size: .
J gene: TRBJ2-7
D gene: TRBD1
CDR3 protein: CASSGQGAGYEQYF
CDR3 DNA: TGCGCCAGCAGCGGACAGGGGGCAGGGTACGAGCAGTACTTC

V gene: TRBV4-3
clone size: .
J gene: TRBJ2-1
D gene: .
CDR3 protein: CASSQIRESGPFF
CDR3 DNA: TGCGCCAGCAGCCAAATTAGGGAGTCAGGTCCGTTCTTC

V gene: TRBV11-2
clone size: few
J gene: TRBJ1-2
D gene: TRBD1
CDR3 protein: CASSFRTLRGQGADGYTF
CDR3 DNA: TGTGCCAGCAGCTTTCGAACCCTACGGGGACAGGGGGCCGATGGCTACACCTTC

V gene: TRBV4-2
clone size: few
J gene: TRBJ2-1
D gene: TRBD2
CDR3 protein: CASSHPGLAGDAEQFF
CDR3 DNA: TGTGCCAGCAGCCATCCGGGACTAGCGGGAGACGCTGAGCAGTTCTTC

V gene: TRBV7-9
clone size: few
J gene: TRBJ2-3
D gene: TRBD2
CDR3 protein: CASSWREGLGTDTQYF
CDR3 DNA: TGTGCCAGCAGCTGGCGGGAGGGGCTAGGCACAGATACGCAGTATTTT

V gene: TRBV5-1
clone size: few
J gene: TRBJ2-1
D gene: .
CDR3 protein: CASSLGFGDYNEQFF
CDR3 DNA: TGCGCCAGCAGCTTGGGTTTCGGGGACTACAATGAGCAGTTCTTC

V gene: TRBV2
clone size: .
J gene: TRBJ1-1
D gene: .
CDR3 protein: CASRRGNTEAFF
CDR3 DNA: TGTGCCAGCAGAAGAGGGAACACTGAAGCTTTCTTT

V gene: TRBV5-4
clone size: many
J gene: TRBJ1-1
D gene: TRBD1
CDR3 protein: CASRDGQENTEAFF
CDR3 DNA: TGTGCCAGCAGAGACGGACAGGAGAACACTGAAGCTTTCTTT

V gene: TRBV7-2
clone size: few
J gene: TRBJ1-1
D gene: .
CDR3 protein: CASSLGAGLNTEAFF
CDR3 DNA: TGTGCCAGCAGCTTAGGAGCAGGGTTGAACACTGAAGCTTTCTTT

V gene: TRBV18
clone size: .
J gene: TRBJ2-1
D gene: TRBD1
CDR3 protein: CASSPARDSSYNEQFF
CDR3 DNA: TGTGCCAGCTCACCAGCCCGGGACAGCTCCTACAATGAGCAGTTCTTC

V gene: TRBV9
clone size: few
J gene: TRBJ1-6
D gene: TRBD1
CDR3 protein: CASSAGQGAWNSPLHF
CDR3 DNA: TGTGCCAGCAGCGCCGGACAGGGGGCCTGGAATTCACCCCTCCACTTT

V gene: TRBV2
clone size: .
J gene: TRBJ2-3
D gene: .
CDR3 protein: CASSGQSTDTQYF
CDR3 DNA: TGTGCCAGCAGTGGACAGAGCACAGATACGCAGTATTTT

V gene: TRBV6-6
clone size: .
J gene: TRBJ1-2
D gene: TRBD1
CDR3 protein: CATNSRRGDNYGYTF
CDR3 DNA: TGTGCCACGAACTCCCGCAGGGGGGATAACTATGGCTACACCTTC

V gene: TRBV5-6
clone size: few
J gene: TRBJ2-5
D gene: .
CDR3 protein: CASSLALGHQETQYF
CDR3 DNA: TGTGCCAGCAGCTTGGCCCTGGGGCACCAAGAGACCCAGTACTTC

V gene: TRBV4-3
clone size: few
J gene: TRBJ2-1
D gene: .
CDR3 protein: CASSQDASYYNEQFF
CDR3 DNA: TGCGCCAGCAGCCAAGATGCCAGTTACTACAATGAGCAGTTCTTC

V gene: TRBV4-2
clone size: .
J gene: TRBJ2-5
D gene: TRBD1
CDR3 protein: CASSRGGTGGAGETQYF
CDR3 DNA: TGTGCCAGCAGCCGCGGCGGAACAGGGGGCGCGGGAGAGACCCAGTACTTC

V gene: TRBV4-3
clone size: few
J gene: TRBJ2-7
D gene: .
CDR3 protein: CASSQDLAGSIYEQYF
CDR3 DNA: TGCGCCAGCAGCCAAGATTTGGCAGGGTCAATCTACGAGCAGTACTTC

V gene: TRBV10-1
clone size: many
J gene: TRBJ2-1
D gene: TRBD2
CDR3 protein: CASSESGTSSDEQFF
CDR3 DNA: TGCGCCAGCAGTGAGTCGGGGACTAGTAGCGATGAGCAGTTCTTC

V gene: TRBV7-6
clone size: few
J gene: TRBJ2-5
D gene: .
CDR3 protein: CASSGLETQYF
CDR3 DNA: TGTGCCAGCAGTGGACTAGAGACCCAGTACTTC

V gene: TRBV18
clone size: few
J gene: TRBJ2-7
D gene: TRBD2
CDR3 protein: CASSPRTSGGTGSYEQYF
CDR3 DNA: TGTGCCAGCTCACCTAGGACTAGCGGGGGGACCGGCTCCTACGAGCAGTACTTC

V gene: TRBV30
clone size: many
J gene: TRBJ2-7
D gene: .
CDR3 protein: CAWTSLARDEQYF
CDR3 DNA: TGTGCCTGGACTTCACTAGCTCGGGACGAGCAGTACTTC

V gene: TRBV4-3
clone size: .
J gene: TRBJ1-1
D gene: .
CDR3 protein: CASSQDLWGLSSFF
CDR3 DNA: TGCGCCAGCAGCCAAGATTTGTGGGGCTTGTCGTCTTTCTTT

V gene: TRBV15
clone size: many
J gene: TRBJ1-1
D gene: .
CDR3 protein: CATSKSRQGSTEAFF
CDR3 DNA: TGTGCCACCAGCAAGTCGCGTCAGGGCTCCACTGAAGCTTTCTTT

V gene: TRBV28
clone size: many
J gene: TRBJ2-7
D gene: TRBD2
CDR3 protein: CASSLPGTRLYEQYF
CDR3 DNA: TGTGCCAGCAGTTTACCCGGGACTAGGCTCTACGAGCAGTACTTC

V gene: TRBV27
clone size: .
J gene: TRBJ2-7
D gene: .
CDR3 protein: CASSIFYEQYF
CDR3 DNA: TGTGCCAGCAGTATCTTTTACGAGCAGTACTTC

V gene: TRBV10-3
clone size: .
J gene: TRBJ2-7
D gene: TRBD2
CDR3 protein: CAIRTSGRVYEQYF
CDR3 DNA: TGTGCCATCAGAACTAGCGGGAGGGTGTACGAGCAGTACTTC

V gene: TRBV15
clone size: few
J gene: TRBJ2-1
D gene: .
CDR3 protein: CATSFSVNEQFF
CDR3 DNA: TGTGCCACCAGCTTCTCGGTGAATGAGCAGTTCTTC

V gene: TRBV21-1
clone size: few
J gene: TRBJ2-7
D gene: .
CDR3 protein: CAWELRECDEQYF
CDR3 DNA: TGTGCCTGGGAATTAAGGGAGTGCGACGAGCAGTACTTC

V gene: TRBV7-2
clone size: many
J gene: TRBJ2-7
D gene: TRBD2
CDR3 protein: CASSSSSGASSYEQYF
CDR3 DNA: TGTGCCAGCAGCTCTTCTAGCGGGGCCAGCTCCTACGAGCAGTACTTC

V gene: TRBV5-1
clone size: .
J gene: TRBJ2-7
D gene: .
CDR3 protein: CASSLGSTYEQYF
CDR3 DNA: TGCGCCAGCAGCTTGGGATCTACCTACGAGCAGTACTTC

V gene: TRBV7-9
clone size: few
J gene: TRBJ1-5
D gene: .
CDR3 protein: CASSLVGEGQPQHF
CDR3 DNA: TGTGCCAGCAGCTTAGTCGGGGAGGGTCAGCCCCAGCATTTT

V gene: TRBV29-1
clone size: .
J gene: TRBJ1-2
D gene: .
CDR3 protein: CSVGAGAWGYTF
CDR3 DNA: TGCAGCGTGGGGGCGGGGGCGTGGGGCTACACCTTC

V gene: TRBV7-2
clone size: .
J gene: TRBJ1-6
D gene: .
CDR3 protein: CASSLGGIVGGGSPLHF
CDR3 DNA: TGTGCCAGCAGCTTAGGTGGTATAGTGGGGGGGGGTTCACCCCTCCACTTT

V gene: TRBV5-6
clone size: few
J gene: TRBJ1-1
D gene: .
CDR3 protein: CASSLEAGGNTEAFF
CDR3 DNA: TGTGCCAGCAGCTTGGAAGCCGGTGGGAACACTGAAGCTTTCTTT

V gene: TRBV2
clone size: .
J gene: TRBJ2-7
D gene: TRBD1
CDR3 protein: CASSAGDRGAYEQYF
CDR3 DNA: TGTGCCAGCAGTGCCGGGGACAGGGGGGCCTACGAGCAGTACTTC